Listed below are T cell receptor beta chains from one sample, sequenced in a study of shared clonotypes between healthy human individuals. Only in-frame clones appear in the TCRdb table, and some are missing; sequencing was by immunoSEQ multiplex PCR. The data contain around 1.9 million clones, 80% to 95% of them seen just once; the ten biggest clones take up about 1.6%. The sample comprised naive CD8+ T cells from PBMCs. The receptors stem from a man aged 18 to 30 in good health. Some clones in this sample may be carry-over from other donors' samples. Both conserved end residues are part of each CDR3. Each record gives: J gene, V gene, D gene, CDR3 length, clone size, CDR3 DNA, CDR3 protein. A D gene is named only where the DNA matches it firmly. Size tells how often a clone was seen (once, few, many) or the class of an expanded clone, and some rows leave it out.

j_gene: TRBJ2-7; v_gene: TRBV7-8; d_gene: -; len: 15; abundance: -; CDR3nt: TGTGCCAGCAGCCCCCCGGAGTTTGGAATCTACGAGCAGTACTTC; CDR3aa: CASSPPEFGIYEQYF
j_gene: TRBJ2-7; v_gene: TRBV16; d_gene: -; len: 14; abundance: -; CDR3nt: TGTGCCAGCAGCCAAGTTACTAGGTCCTACGAGCAGTACTTC; CDR3aa: CASSQVTRSYEQYF
j_gene: TRBJ2-2; v_gene: TRBV9; d_gene: TRBD2; len: 15; abundance: once; CDR3nt: TGTGCCAGCAGCGTATTGGGCGGGAGCTCCGGGGAGCTGTTTTTT; CDR3aa: CASSVLGGSSGELFF
j_gene: TRBJ1-2; v_gene: TRBV28; d_gene: -; len: 14; abundance: -; CDR3nt: TGTGCCAGCAGTTTAAGGTCGGGATACTATGGCTACACCTTC; CDR3aa: CASSLRSGYYGYTF
j_gene: TRBJ1-1; v_gene: TRBV19; d_gene: -; len: 12; abundance: -; CDR3nt: TGTGCCAGTCGATCCACGAACACTGAAGCTTTCTTT; CDR3aa: CASRSTNTEAFF
j_gene: TRBJ1-3; v_gene: TRBV6-1; d_gene: -; len: 14; abundance: -; CDR3nt: TGTGCCAGCAGCGAAATGGGATTGAGGGACACCATATATTTT; CDR3aa: CASSEMGLRDTIYF
j_gene: TRBJ2-2; v_gene: TRBV5-5; d_gene: -; len: 14; abundance: -; CDR3nt: TGTGCCAGCAGCCGAGCCCGAGTATCCGGGGAGCTGTTTTTT; CDR3aa: CASSRARVSGELFF
j_gene: TRBJ2-7; v_gene: TRBV6-5; d_gene: TRBD2; len: 16; abundance: once; CDR3nt: TGTGCCAGCAGTTACGGGGGACTAGCGGAGGGCTACGAGCAGTACTTC; CDR3aa: CASSYGGLAEGYEQYF
j_gene: TRBJ2-7; v_gene: TRBV29-1; d_gene: TRBD1; len: 12; abundance: -; CDR3nt: TGCAGCGTCTCCGGGACAGCCTACGAGCAGTACTTC; CDR3aa: CSVSGTAYEQYF
j_gene: TRBJ2-3; v_gene: TRBV18; d_gene: TRBD2; len: 18; abundance: -; CDR3nt: TGTGCCAGCTCACCACAAGGACTAGCGGGAGACCTGTCGGATACGCAGTATTTT; CDR3aa: CASSPQGLAGDLSDTQYF
j_gene: TRBJ1-2; v_gene: TRBV7-9; d_gene: -; len: 14; abundance: -; CDR3nt: TGTGCCAGCAGCCATGATCGGGACTACTATGGCTACACCTTC; CDR3aa: CASSHDRDYYGYTF
j_gene: TRBJ1-6; v_gene: TRBV5-8; d_gene: -; len: 14; abundance: -; CDR3nt: TGTGCCAGCAGCTTGCTCAGGTTGGAATCACCCCTCCACTTT; CDR3aa: CASSLLRLESPLHF
j_gene: TRBJ1-5; v_gene: TRBV28; d_gene: -; len: 15; abundance: -; CDR3nt: TGTGCCAGCAGTTTTTTAGGGACGAGCAATCAGCCCCAGCATTTT; CDR3aa: CASSFLGTSNQPQHF
j_gene: TRBJ2-5; v_gene: TRBV7-8; d_gene: -; len: 13; abundance: -; CDR3nt: TGTGCCAGCAGCCTCCCCTCCTGGGAGACCCAGTACTTC; CDR3aa: CASSLPSWETQYF
j_gene: TRBJ2-4; v_gene: TRBV7-9; d_gene: -; len: 12; abundance: once; CDR3nt: TGTGCCAGCGAAGGCTCCAAAAACATTCAGTACTTC; CDR3aa: CASEGSKNIQYF
j_gene: TRBJ2-1; v_gene: TRBV28; d_gene: TRBD1; len: 15; abundance: -; CDR3nt: TGTGCCAGCAGGAGGACAGGTGAATGGTATAATGAGCAGTTCTTC; CDR3aa: CASRRTGEWYNEQFF
j_gene: TRBJ2-7; v_gene: TRBV9; d_gene: TRBD2; len: 16; abundance: -; CDR3nt: TGTGCCAGCAGCGTAGGATGGAGCGGGAGCCCCTACGAGCAGTACTTC; CDR3aa: CASSVGWSGSPYEQYF
j_gene: TRBJ1-3; v_gene: TRBV27; d_gene: TRBD1; len: 15; abundance: -; CDR3nt: TGTGCCAGCAGTCCCCCGGGGGACAGGGGATACACCATATATTTT; CDR3aa: CASSPPGDRGYTIYF
j_gene: TRBJ1-1; v_gene: TRBV9; d_gene: TRBD1; len: 14; abundance: -; CDR3nt: TGTGCCAGCAGCGTAACAGGGGGTAACACTGAAGCTTTCTTT; CDR3aa: CASSVTGGNTEAFF
j_gene: TRBJ2-2; v_gene: TRBV13; d_gene: -; len: 19; abundance: once; CDR3nt: TGTGCCAGCAGCCCAAACCGACCCCCGGATATGAGTGCTGCCGGGGAGCTGTTTTTT; CDR3aa: CASSPNRPPDMSAAGELFF
j_gene: TRBJ1-2; v_gene: TRBV6-6; d_gene: -; len: 15; abundance: -; CDR3nt: TGTGCCAGCAGAATGCAAGGCCAACCGAACTATGGCTACACCTTC; CDR3aa: CASRMQGQPNYGYTF
j_gene: TRBJ2-1; v_gene: TRBV28; d_gene: -; len: 15; abundance: -; CDR3nt: TGTGCCAGCAGGATGAATAATGTGGGCTACAATGAGCAGTTCTTC; CDR3aa: CASRMNNVGYNEQFF
j_gene: TRBJ2-2; v_gene: TRBV28; d_gene: -; len: 16; abundance: -; CDR3nt: TGTGCCAGCAGTTTTGGGCTGGGGGCAAATACCGGGGAGCTGTTTTTT; CDR3aa: CASSFGLGANTGELFF
j_gene: TRBJ2-1; v_gene: TRBV27; d_gene: -; len: 13; abundance: -; CDR3nt: TGTGCCAGCAGTTTGTTGGGCGGAGGTGAGCAGTTCTTC; CDR3aa: CASSLLGGGEQFF
j_gene: TRBJ2-5; v_gene: TRBV27; d_gene: -; len: 21; abundance: -; CDR3nt: TGTGCCAGCAGTTTATCCCCGCCCGGTTTTCGGGCGATTAGTAGTGGTGAGACCCAGTACTTC; CDR3aa: CASSLSPPGFRAISSGETQYF
j_gene: TRBJ2-7; v_gene: TRBV19; d_gene: -; len: 13; abundance: -; CDR3nt: TGTGCCAGTAGTCTACGGCCGGCCTACGAGCAGTACTTC; CDR3aa: CASSLRPAYEQYF
j_gene: TRBJ2-5; v_gene: TRBV28; d_gene: -; len: 14; abundance: once; CDR3nt: TGTGCCAGCAGGTTACAGGACCCACAAGAGACCCAGTACTTC; CDR3aa: CASRLQDPQETQYF
j_gene: TRBJ2-7; v_gene: TRBV6-5; d_gene: -; len: 15; abundance: -; CDR3nt: TGTGCCAGCAGTTACGGGGGGTCCTCTGGGGACGAGCAGTACTTC; CDR3aa: CASSYGGSSGDEQYF
j_gene: TRBJ2-7; v_gene: TRBV29-1; d_gene: -; len: 10; abundance: -; CDR3nt: TGCAGCGTTGCCGACTACGAGCAGTACTTC; CDR3aa: CSVADYEQYF
j_gene: TRBJ2-1; v_gene: TRBV11-2; d_gene: TRBD1; len: 16; abundance: -; CDR3nt: TGTGCCAGCAGTTGGGAAGCGGGACAGGGGGTCAATGAGCAGTTCTTC; CDR3aa: CASSWEAGQGVNEQFF
j_gene: TRBJ2-7; v_gene: TRBV27; d_gene: TRBD1; len: 14; abundance: -; CDR3nt: TGTGCCAGCAACACGAGAGACAGGGTCAACGAGCAGTACTTC; CDR3aa: CASNTRDRVNEQYF
j_gene: TRBJ2-7; v_gene: TRBV28; d_gene: -; len: 12; abundance: -; CDR3nt: TGTGCCAGCAGCCGAGCTCCCTACGAGCAGTACTTC; CDR3aa: CASSRAPYEQYF
j_gene: TRBJ2-6; v_gene: TRBV11-2; d_gene: -; len: 17; abundance: -; CDR3nt: TGTGCCAGCAGCTTAGGGGGTGGGTCGTCTGGGGCCAACGTCCTGACTTTC; CDR3aa: CASSLGGGSSGANVLTF
j_gene: TRBJ2-7; v_gene: TRBV9; d_gene: -; len: 14; abundance: -; CDR3nt: TGTGCCAGCAGCGTAGGGGGGACATCTGAAACCCAGTACTTC; CDR3aa: CASSVGGTSETQYF
j_gene: TRBJ2-1; v_gene: TRBV2; d_gene: TRBD2; len: 16; abundance: -; CDR3nt: TGTGCCAGCAGTGGGTCTGTGGGACTACACTACAATGAGCAGTTCTTC; CDR3aa: CASSGSVGLHYNEQFF